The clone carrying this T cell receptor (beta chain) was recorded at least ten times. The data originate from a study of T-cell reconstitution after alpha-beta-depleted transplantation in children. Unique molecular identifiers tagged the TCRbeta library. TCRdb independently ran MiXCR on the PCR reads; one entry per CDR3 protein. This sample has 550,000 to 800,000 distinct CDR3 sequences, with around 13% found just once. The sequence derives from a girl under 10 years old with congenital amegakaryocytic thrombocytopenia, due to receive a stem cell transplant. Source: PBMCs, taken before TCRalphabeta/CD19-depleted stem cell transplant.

Here the CDR3 DNA reads TGCAGCGTTGAAGATCCATCGGGACTAGCAGCCTACAATGAGCAGTTCTTC. Translating gives CSVEDPSGLAAYNEQFF. J is TRBJ2-1 and V is TRBV29-1, with 9 positions matching TRBD2. The CDR3 contains 17 residues. CDR1 is SQVTM and CDR2 is ANQGSEA in the germline V gene. Losses at the gene ends were 0 bases for V and 2 bases for J; bases not matched to a gene: 8.